Below are 31 T cell receptor beta chains sequenced from a single sample in a study of T-cell memory formation after mild COVID-19. Each CDR3 protein gets one entry after TCRdb re-called the 5' RACE reads with MiXCR. The sample holds under 250,000 distinct CDR3 sequences, just over 15% seen once. The sequencing input was PBMCs or a T cell subset sorted from them (not recorded which). These receptors were taken from an adult woman who had mild COVID-19 (a few samples of this study predate the infection). Cell type and time point are not known.

This clonotype has a handful of counts. This sequence joins TRBV24-1 and TRBJ2-1, with D unclear. V was cut by 5 bases and J by 10 bases, with 14 bases left in between. The CDR3 is made up of 13 amino acids. Germline CDR1 is KGHDR and CDR2 is SFDVKD. CDR3 in DNA: TGTGCCACCAGTGTTCCCCCGGAGTTAGAGCAGTTCTTC. It encodes CATSVPPELEQFF.

The V and J genes are TRBV20-1 and TRBJ1-1; maybe TRBD1 (6 bases). Germline V gene sequence: CDR1 DFQATT, CDR2 SNEGSKA (reference sequence). Trimming left V 4 bases short and J 1 base short, with 10 bases between. The CDR3 spans 13 residues. In DNA, the CDR3 is TGCAGTGCTATGCCGGGACAGAACACTGAAGCTTTCTTT. This codes for CSAMPGQNTEAFF.

This chain uses TRBV7-2 with TRBJ2-5, with TRBD2 matching 8 bases. V shed 5 bases and J 6 bases; nucleotides not matched to a gene: 14. The germline gives CDR1 SGHTA, CDR2 FQGNSA. The CDR3 spans 16 residues. In DNA, the CDR3 is TGTGCCAGCAGCCTAACCACAGGGAGCGGGAGAAAGACCCAGTACTTC. Its translation: CASSLTTGSGRKTQYF.

The V and J genes are TRBV20-1 and TRBJ2-1, with D possibly matching TRBD2 (5 bases). There are 16 residues in the CDR3. Per the germline V gene, CDR1 is DFQATT and CDR2 is SNEGSKA (reference sequence). Trimming cost V 0 bases and J 1 base, with 13 bases left between them. The CDR3 DNA reads TGCAGTGCTAGAGATCTCGGGCAGCGGTCCTACAATGAGCAGTTCTTC. Translation gives CSARDLGQRSYNEQFF.

This clonotype was found a few times. The rearrangement links TRBV5-1 to TRBJ2-5, with D perhaps assigned TRBD1 or TRBD2 (5 bases each). Germline lookup yields CDR1 SGHRS and CDR2 YFSETQ. The V end was cut by 7 bases, the J end by 5 bases, with 24 bases between. The CDR3 length is 16 residues. The CDR3 here is CASSAGARRYGETQYF. As DNA, the CDR3 is TGCGCCAGCTCGGCCGGGGCGCGGAGGTACGGGGAGACCCAGTACTTC.

This chain uses TRBV5-1 with TRBJ1-2; no clear D. CDR1 and CDR2 (germline): SGHRS, YFSETQ. Trimming removed 4 bases from V and 5 bases from J, with 15 bases in between. This CDR3 contains 14 residues. CDR3 bases: TGCGCCAGCAGCCTCACGTACTTGACATATGGCTACACCTTC. Encoded protein: CASSLTYLTYGYTF.

This clonotype occurred many times. The chain couples TRBV7-3 to TRBJ1-1; the match to TRBD1 covers 9 bases. V was pared by 5 bases and J by 4 bases, with 5 bases of the junction left unmatched. Per germline, CDR1 SGHTA and CDR2 FQGTGA. The CDR3 consists of 14 residues. As DNA, the CDR3 is TGTGCCAGCAGCCCAGGGACAGGGAGCACTGAAGCTTTCTTT. Translated: CASSPGTGSTEAFF.

This clonotype appeared many times. V usage is TRBV5-6 and J usage is TRBJ2-7; D is undetermined. CDR1 is SGHDT and CDR2 is YYEEEE in the germline V gene. This CDR3 contains 14 residues. V was shortened by 0 bases and J by 5 bases, with 12 bases between the two germline ends. The CDR3 sequence: CASSLERNSHEQYF. CDR3 nucleotide sequence: TGTGCCAGCAGCTTGGAAAGGAATAGCCACGAGCAGTACTTC. Looking up the rest from reference TRBV5-6 and TRBJ2-7 gives the full variable domain: DAGVTQSPTHLIKTRGQQVTLRCSPKSGHDTVSWYQQALGQGPQFIFQYYEEEERQRGNFPDRFSGHQFPNYSSELNVNALLLGDSALYLCASSLERNSHEQYFGPGTRLTVT.

This clonotype showed up just a few times. The J gene is TRBJ1-2, the V gene TRBV6-5; D not certain. The CDR3 sequence is 14 residues long. Looked up from germline, CDR1 is MNHEY and CDR2 is SVGAGI. The V gene lost 2 bases and the J gene lost 3 bases, with 10 bases spanning the gap. This CDR3 reads CASSYVSRYYGYTF. The CDR3 DNA sequence: TGTGCCAGCAGTTACGTGTCCCGGTACTATGGCTACACCTTC.

This clonotype was seen more than once but under ten times. The rearrangement links TRBV20-1 to TRBJ2-5; the D is unclear. This CDR3 region has 12 residues. V dropped 5 bases and J dropped 7 bases, with 14 bases sitting between them. In germline, CDR1 is DFQATT, CDR2 SNEGSKA (reference sequence). The CDR3 nucleotides read TGCAGTGCTCAGACCAGTGGTCGGACCCAGTACTTC. Its protein product is CSAQTSGRTQYF.

The chain uses TRBV5-4 and TRBJ2-2; 8 bases are a match to TRBD1. CDR1 is SGHNT, CDR2 YYREEE, per germline (reference sequence). With V trimmed by 5 bases and J by 6 bases, 3 bases remained unmatched. The CDR3 runs to 13 residues. CDR3 DNA: TGTGCCAGCAGTGGCAGGGGGCCCGGGGAGCTGTTTTTT. This codes for CASSGRGPGELFF. Full variable domain (missing parts from reference TRBV5-4 and TRBJ2-2): ETGVTQSPTHLIKTRGQQVTLRCSSQSGHNTVSWYQQALGQGPQFIFQYYREEENGRGNFPPRFSGLQFPNYSSELNVNALELDDSALYLCASSGRGPGELFFGEGSRLTVL.

This clonotype occurred a few times. This rearrangement joins TRBV7-8 to TRBJ1-5; 8 positions match TRBD1. This CDR3 region has 15 residues. Germline values: CDR1 SGHVS, CDR2 FQNEAQ. V trimming: 4 bases; J trimming: 1 base; junction bases outside the gene matches: 3. In DNA, the CDR3 is TGTGCCAGCAGCTCGGACAGGGTCAGCAATCAGCCCCAGCATTTT. Its translation is CASSSDRVSNQPQHF.

This clonotype was picked up many times. The chain recombines TRBV29-1 with TRBJ1-5, with 7 bases lining up with TRBD1. The ends lost 7 bases at V and 0 bases at J; junction bases unmatched: 9. The CDR3 is made up of 15 amino acids. Germline lookup yields CDR1 SQVTM and CDR2 ANQGSEA. As DNA, the CDR3 is TGCAGCGCGGGGGACAGCATACATAGCAATCAGCCCCAGCATTTT. Its translation is CSAGDSIHSNQPQHF.

This clonotype was recorded a few times. The rearrangement joins TRBV12-3 or TRBV12-4 to TRBJ2-7; 8 bases fit TRBD2. V gave up 0 bases and J gave up 8 bases; unmatched junction bases: 6. The CDR3 totals 14 residues. CDR3 sequence: CASSLAAGVIQQYF. In DNA form, the CDR3 reads TGTGCCAGCAGTTTAGCAGCGGGAGTTATCCAGCAGTACTTC.

The chain has TRBV11-2 and TRBJ1-6; no firm D call. V shed 1 base and J shed 0 bases, with 10 bases lying between them. Germline CDR1 is SGHAT and CDR2 is FQNNGV. CDR3 length: 17 residues. The CDR3 DNA sequence: TGTGCCAGCAGCTTAGTACACGCCAGCTCCTATAATTCACCCCTCCACTTT. This codes for CASSLVHASSYNSPLHF.

This clonotype was seen ten or more times. The chain is built from TRBV7-8 and TRBJ2-5, with 13 bases that match TRBD2. Germline CDR1 and CDR2: SGHVS and FQNEAQ. This CDR3 spans 16 amino acids. V lost 5 bases and J lost 5; bases outside the gene matches: 8. The CDR3 DNA is TGTGCCAGCAGCCTTAAACTAGCGGGAGGGAGGGAGACCCAGTACTTC. Translation: CASSLKLAGGRETQYF.

The V call is TRBV20-1, the J call TRBJ1-5; 8 bases line up with TRBD1. V shed 1 base and J 10 bases; nucleotides not matched to a gene: 12. CDR1 and CDR2 (germline): DFQATT, SNEGSKA (reference sequence). This CDR3 has 15 amino acids. Written as DNA, the CDR3 is TGCAGTGCTAGAGGGACAGGGAGCCCCAGGGTACCCCAGCATTTT. This codes for CSARGTGSPRVPQHF.

This clonotype was recorded a few times. V gene TRBV29-1 combines with J gene TRBJ2-3; D call uncertain. Germline V lookup: CDR1 SQVTM, CDR2 ANQGSEA. V was pared by 1 base and J by 1 base, with 9 bases between. The CDR3 consists of 14 residues. The CDR3 DNA sequence: TGCAGCGTTGAAGTGAGCCTTCGCACAGATACGCAGTATTTT. It is translated as CSVEVSLRTDTQYF.

This clonotype was counted only a few times. The chain links TRBV15 to TRBJ2-1, with 7 bases aligning to TRBD2. This CDR3 has 16 residues. The germline V gene encodes CDR1 LNHNV and CDR2 YYDKDF (reference sequence). V lost 2 bases to trimming and J lost 6 bases; unmatched junction nucleotides: 10. CDR3 in amino acids: CATSRPLGGVGNEQFF. DNA of the CDR3: TGTGCCACCAGCAGACCATTGGGAGGGGTTGGCAATGAGCAGTTCTTC. Full variable domain (outside the CDR3, taken from reference TRBV15 and TRBJ2-1): DAMVIQNPRYQVTQFGKPVTLSCSQTLNHNVMYWYQQKSSQAPKLLFHYYDKDFNNEADTPDNFQSRRPNTSFCFLDIRSPGLGDTAMYLCATSRPLGGVGNEQFFGPGTRLTVL.

This chain connects TRBV20-1 to TRBJ1-2, with a weak D call TRBD1 (6 bases). CDR3 length equals 13 residues. Germline values: CDR1 DFQATT, CDR2 SNEGSKA (reference sequence). V dropped 5 bases and J dropped 6 bases, with 16 bases sitting between them. CDR3: CSARLPTGNGYTF. CDR3 nucleotide sequence: TGCAGTGCTCGCCTCCCCACAGGGAATGGCTACACCTTC.

The chain combines TRBV9 with TRBJ1-1; the D gene is possibly TRBD1 (6 bases). The V end was cut by 2 bases, the J end by 4 bases, with 15 bases between. CDR3 length equals 15 residues. Germline loops: CDR1 SGDLS, CDR2 YYNGEE. In nucleotides, the CDR3 is TGTGCCAGCAGCGTCGGAGGGGGGTGGACCACTGAAGCTTTCTTT. It translates to CASSVGGGWTTEAFF.

This chain joins TRBV20-1 and TRBJ2-5; tentatively, D is TRBD1 or TRBD2 (5 bases each). Germline V gives CDR1 DFQATT, CDR2 SNEGSKA (reference sequence). This CDR3 is 14 amino acids long. V lost 5 bases and J lost 2, with 15 bases in between. The CDR3 reads CSAGPGRKQETQYF. The CDR3 DNA follows: TGCAGTGCTGGTCCGGGACGCAAACAAGAGACCCAGTACTTC.

This chain joins TRBV29-1 and TRBJ1-1, with 7 bases that match TRBD1. V trimming: 6 bases; J trimming: 1 base; junction bases outside the gene matches: 8. Germline V gives CDR1 SQVTM, CDR2 ANQGSEA. The CDR3 has 14 residues. CDR3 sequence reads: CSVLLHRGNTEAFF. The CDR3, as DNA: TGCAGCGTCCTGTTGCACAGGGGGAACACTGAAGCTTTCTTT. The full variable domain, completed using reference TRBV29-1 and TRBJ1-1, is SAVISQKPSRDICQRGTSLTIQCQVDSQVTMMFWYRQQPGQSLTLIATANQGSEATYESGFVIDKFPISRPNLTFSTLTVSNMSPEDSSIYLCSVLLHRGNTEAFFGQGTRLTVV.

This clonotype was seen a few times. The chain links TRBV2 to TRBJ2-3, with D perhaps TRBD2 (6 bases). V lost 5 bases, J lost 3 bases, and 24 bases lay in between. The CDR3 loop spans 18 amino acids. Germline assignment: CDR1 SNHLY and CDR2 FYNNEI. As DNA, the CDR3 is TGTGCCAGCAGTACGAGGTTGGCGTTTTCGGGGAGGACAGATACGCAGTATTTT. Translating gives CASSTRLAFSGRTDTQYF.

This clonotype was observed at least ten times. The V gene is TRBV7-3, the J gene TRBJ2-1, with a weak D call TRBD1 (5 bases). The germline V and J ends were trimmed by 3 bases and 7 bases, with 13 bases remaining between them. Germline assignment: CDR1 SGHTA and CDR2 FQGTGA. The length of the CDR3 is 14 residues. The chain's CDR3 is CASSFSAGRNEQFF. The CDR3 coding sequence is TGTGCCAGCAGCTTTTCGGCAGGGCGGAATGAGCAGTTCTTC.

The chain uses TRBV2 and TRBJ2-1, with D possibly being TRBD2 (5 bases). Trimming shortened V by 11 bases and J by 1 base, and 15 bases separated the two germline ends. The CDR3 runs to 14 residues. The germline V gene has CDR1 SNHLY and CDR2 FYNNEI. CDR3 sequence (DNA): TGTGCCGGAACGGCAGAGCGGTCCTACAATGAGCAGTTCTTC. This translates into CAGTAERSYNEQFF.

This clonotype was seen once. The rearrangement joins TRBV20-1 to TRBJ1-2; 10 bases are a match to TRBD1. The germline V gene encodes CDR1 DFQATT and CDR2 SNEGSKA (reference sequence). This CDR3 has 18 residues. V was pared by 3 bases and J by 4 bases, with 17 bases of the junction left unmatched. In DNA form, the CDR3 reads TGCAGTGCTAGTACAGTCACGGACAGGGGGTGGCTAGGCTATGGCTACACCTTC. Protein: CSASTVTDRGWLGYGYTF.

V usage is TRBV15 and J usage is TRBJ1-5, with a weak D call TRBD1 (6 bases). CDR3 length: 16 amino acids. CDR1 and CDR2 (germline): LNHNV, YYDKDF (reference sequence). Trimming shortened V by 1 base and J by 1 base, and 11 bases separated the two germline ends. The CDR3 is CATSRVRGPSNQPQHF. CDR3 nucleotides: TGTGCCACCAGCAGAGTTCGGGGGCCCAGCAATCAGCCCCAGCATTTT.

This clonotype showed up just a few times. The rearrangement links TRBV3-1 to TRBJ2-7; the D gene is possibly TRBD1 (6 bases). Trimming shortened V by 1 base and J by 0 bases, and 10 bases separated the two germline ends. The CDR3 length is 15 residues. CDR1 is LGHDT, CDR2 YNNKEL, per germline (reference sequence). In DNA, the CDR3 is TGTGCCAGCAGCCAAGGGACAGTTAGCTCCTACGAGCAGTACTTC. It translates to CASSQGTVSSYEQYF.

A few counts support this clonotype. The chain links TRBV25-1 to TRBJ2-7, with TRBD1 matching 8 bases. V was pared by 4 bases and J by 2 bases, with 4 bases of the junction left unmatched. CDR1 MGHDK and CDR2 SYGVNS come from the germline V gene. CDR3 length equals 14 residues. Here the CDR3 reads CASSGDRTTYEQYF. The CDR3 nucleotides are TGTGCCAGCAGTGGGGACAGGACTACCTACGAGCAGTACTTC.

This rearrangement joins TRBV12-3 or TRBV12-4 to TRBJ2-1; 10 bases fit TRBD2. This CDR3 has 15 residues. The trim removed 5 bases at V and 4 bases at J, leaving 5 bases unmatched. CDR3 region: CASSTTSGAYNEQFF. CDR3 coding DNA: TGTGCCAGCAGTACCACTAGCGGGGCGTACAATGAGCAGTTCTTC.